These 28 T cell receptor beta chains were all obtained from the same sample, sequenced in a study of blood T cell repertoires in COVID-19 (dated by TCRdb to about 2020). The library was obtained by the immunoSEQ multiplex PCR assay. Entries here come from immuneACCESS through TCRdb and include only in-frame sequences with V and J called. Some clones fail to appear in such tables; in the studies checked, an unresolved V gene covers under half of the shortfall, and the cause of the remainder is unknown. This sample lists 140,000 or so clones; roughly 86% were detected once. The leading ten clones occupy 0.75% to 0.95% of the sample. The sequencing input was peripheral blood. The receptors here all came from a woman aged 45-65 years with acute or convalescent COVID-19.

V and J are TRBV7-9 and TRBJ1-3; D is possibly TRBD1 (6 bases). CDR3 length: 14 amino acids. V was cut by 5 bases and J by 9 bases, with 17 bases left in between. Germline values: CDR1 SEHNR, CDR2 FQNEAQ (reference sequence). The CDR3 DNA is TGTGCCAGCAGCCAGGGGCCCCAGGGCAGCACCATATATTTT. This translates into CASSQGPQGSTIYF. The full variable domain, with the rest looked up from reference TRBV7-9 and TRBJ1-3, is DTGVSQNPRHKITKRGQNVTFRCDPISEHNRLYWYRQTLGQGPEFLTYFQNEAQLEKSRLLSDRFSAERPKGSFSTLEIQRTEQGDSAMYLCASSQGPQGSTIYFGEGSWLTVV.

In this sample, this clone turned up once. The chain employs TRBV9 and TRBJ2-3; the D is unclear. The CDR3 contains 14 residues. Germline V gene lookup returns CDR1 SGDLS and CDR2 YYNGEE. Trimming removed 3 bases from V and 2 bases from J, with 10 bases in between. The CDR3 sequence: CASSERYHTDTQYF. The CDR3 DNA follows: TGTGCCAGCAGCGAGAGATACCACACAGATACGCAGTATTTT.

V is TRBV30 and J is TRBJ1-2; 10 positions agree with TRBD1. CDR3 length: 14 residues. The J segment lost 3 bases and the V segment lost 7 bases, leaving 8 bases of the junction unmatched. The germline V gene has CDR1 GTSNPN and CDR2 SVGIG (reference sequence). In DNA, the CDR3 is TGTGCCTATACCCGGGACAGGGGACACTATGGCTACACCTTC. This encodes CAYTRDRGHYGYTF.

Worth noting for this clone: This sample also contains other DNA sequences that code for the same CDR3. The gene calls are TRBV5-4 and TRBJ2-2, with TRBD2 matching over 11 bases. Germline trimming cut 4 bases from V and 1 base from J; bases unmatched to any gene: 3. Germline V gives CDR1 SGHNT, CDR2 YYREEE (reference sequence). This CDR3 comprises 16 residues. CDR3 sequence: CASSPLAGGNTGELFF. CDR3 bases: TGTGCCAGCAGCCCCCTAGCGGGAGGGAACACCGGGGAGCTGTTTTTT.

The J gene is TRBJ1-4, the V gene TRBV6-5; TRBD1 matches 10 bases. Trimming cost V 6 bases and J 10 bases; bases outside gene matches: 11. Germline V gives CDR1 MNHEY, CDR2 SVGAGI. This CDR3 contains 15 residues. CDR3 in DNA: TGTGCCAGCAGAACCTCCCGACAGGGGGCCGGAAAACTGTTTTTT. It is translated as CASRTSRQGAGKLFF.

The chain employs TRBV29-1 and TRBJ1-2; D not certain. CDR1 is SQVTM, CDR2 ANQGSEA, per germline. Trimming shortened V by 3 bases and J by 8 bases, and 10 bases separated the two germline ends. This CDR3 comprises 11 residues. The CDR3 DNA is TGCAGCGTTGAGAGAGGGATCGGCTACACCTTC. As protein: CSVERGIGYTF.

V gene TRBV5-6 combines with J gene TRBJ1-1; 9 bases line up with TRBD1. The V and J ends lost 0 bases and 6 bases, in that order; junction bases with no gene match: 3. Germline CDR1 SGHDT, CDR2 YYEEEE. This CDR3 is built from 14 residues. The CDR3 loop is CASSLAGQGSEAFF. The CDR3 DNA follows: TGTGCCAGCAGCTTGGCGGGACAGGGTTCTGAAGCTTTCTTT.

V usage is TRBV5-1 and J usage is TRBJ2-7; 9 bases match TRBD1. V lost 2 bases, J lost 5 bases, and 5 bases stayed unmatched. Germline V gene data show CDR1 as SGHRS and CDR2 as YFSETQ. This CDR3 spans 14 amino acids. The chain's CDR3 is CASSLQGAGHEQYF. The CDR3 nucleotides are TGCGCCAGCAGCTTACAGGGGGCTGGGCACGAGCAGTACTTC.

The rearrangement uses TRBV5-1 and TRBJ1-6; 7 bases map to TRBD1. Per germline, CDR1 SGHRS and CDR2 YFSETQ. The CDR3 totals 14 residues. After removal of 4 bases from V and 6 bases from J, the junction contained 4 bases not matched to a gene. The CDR3 DNA is TGCGCCAGCAGCCCTGGACAGGTTAATTCACCCCTCCACTTT. Protein sequence: CASSPGQVNSPLHF.

V and J are TRBV5-1 and TRBJ2-1; 12 bases map to TRBD2. The length of the CDR3 is 16 residues. Losses at the gene ends were 7 bases for V and 6 bases for J; bases not matched to a gene: 11. The V gene's germline CDR1 is SGHRS and CDR2 YFSETQ. The DNA of the CDR3 is TGCGCCAGCCAAGAGCCGGGACTAGCGGGTGGCAATGAGCAGTTCTTC. As protein: CASQEPGLAGGNEQFF.

In DNA form, the CDR3 reads TGTGCCAGCAGTAACTTAGGGGTCGACACCGGGGAGCTGTTTTTT. Protein sequence: CASSNLGVDTGELFF. V gene TRBV6-5 combines with J gene TRBJ2-2, with D possibly being TRBD1 (5 bases). Germline V lookup: CDR1 MNHEY, CDR2 SVGAGI. The CDR3 loop spans 15 amino acids. The V end lost 5 bases, the J end lost 3 bases, and 13 bases lay between the germline ends.

The CDR3 DNA follows: TGTGCCAGTATAGGGGGTTACACTGAAGCTTTCTTT. The encoded protein is CASIGGYTEAFF. The V and J genes are TRBV19 and TRBJ1-1; a weak D match, TRBD1 (6 bases). This CDR3 contains 12 residues. Trimming shortened V by 7 bases and J by 3 bases, and 9 bases separated the two germline ends. Looked up from germline, CDR1 is LNHDA and CDR2 is SQIVND (reference sequence).

The V and J genes are TRBV27 and TRBJ1-5, with TRBD1 matching over 7 bases. V shed 6 bases and J 5 bases; nucleotides not matched to a gene: 4. In germline, CDR1 is MNHEY, CDR2 SMNVEV (reference sequence). CDR3 length equals 13 residues. The DNA for the CDR3 is TGTGCCAGCAGGACAGGGTTGGATCAGCCCCAGCATTTT. Amino acids: CASRTGLDQPQHF.

The chain carries TRBV7-2 and TRBJ2-1; D uncertain. The germline gives CDR1 SGHTA, CDR2 FQGNSA. The CDR3 totals 14 residues. V lost 2 bases, J lost 4 bases, and 9 bases lay in between. The CDR3 loop is CASSLQTVYNEQFF. CDR3 nucleotides: TGTGCCAGCAGCTTACAAACAGTATACAATGAGCAGTTCTTC.

CDR3 bases: TGTGCCAGCAGTGAAAGTGGTCAGGGGTTACCCCTCCACTTT. It is translated as CASSESGQGLPLHF. The genes are TRBV2 and TRBJ1-6, with a possible D match to TRBD1 (6 bases). CDR3 length: 14 residues. The V and J ends lost 2 bases and 12 bases respectively, with 14 bases between them. Germline CDR1 SNHLY, CDR2 FYNNEI.

The chain couples TRBV27 to TRBJ1-2; D remains ambiguous. The V end lost 3 bases, the J end lost 0 bases, and 5 bases lay between the germline ends. The CDR3 loop spans 13 amino acids. The V gene's germline CDR1 is MNHEY and CDR2 SMNVEV (reference sequence). The CDR3 here is CASSLTSNYGYTF. CDR3 bases: TGTGCCAGCAGTTTGACATCTAACTATGGCTACACCTTC.

The CDR3, as DNA: TGTGCCAGCAGCTCCGGGACTAGCGGAGTCCCCTACGAGCAGTACTTC. This sequence encodes CASSSGTSGVPYEQYF. The V and J genes are TRBV7-2 and TRBJ2-7; 11 positions agree with TRBD2. The germline V gene has CDR1 SGHTA and CDR2 FQGNSA. The V segment lost 4 bases and the J segment 2 bases; nucleotides outside the gene matches: 7. This CDR3 region has 16 residues.

V gene TRBV11-3 combines with J gene TRBJ2-1; 9 nucleotides match TRBD2. Per the germline V gene, CDR1 is SGHNT and CDR2 is YENEEA. V lost 1 base to trimming and J lost 8 bases; unmatched junction nucleotides: 6. The CDR3 runs 15 residues. The chain's CDR3 is CASSLGPSGVDEQFF. The CDR3 DNA reads TGTGCCAGCAGCTTAGGGCCTAGCGGGGTTGATGAGCAGTTCTTC.

This chain connects TRBV24-1 to TRBJ2-2, with 7 bases that match TRBD1. CDR3 length: 16 residues. V lost 4 bases to trimming and J lost 4 bases; unmatched junction nucleotides: 8. Germline CDR1 KGHDR, CDR2 SFDVKD. DNA of the CDR3: TGTGCCACCAGTGACCTGAAAAACAGGGGCACCGGGGAGCTGTTTTTT. Amino acid sequence: CATSDLKNRGTGELFF.

The genes are TRBV6-1 and TRBJ1-5; D is uncertain. This CDR3 comprises 13 residues. With 3 bases removed from V and 1 base from J, the gap between germline ends came to 4 bases. Germline assignment: CDR1 MNHNS and CDR2 SASEGT. The CDR3 sequence: CASSDQSNQPQHF. In nucleotides, the CDR3 is TGTGCCAGCAGTGACCAGAGCAATCAGCCCCAGCATTTT.

The chain recombines TRBV5-4 with TRBJ2-3; 7 bases match TRBD2. Trimming cost V 2 bases and J 1 base; bases outside gene matches: 13. CDR3 size: 18 residues. CDR1 is SGHNT, CDR2 YYREEE, per germline (reference sequence). CDR3 coding DNA: TGTGCCAGCAGCTTCGGGAGTCCTAGCGGCCTTGGCACAGATACGCAGTATTTT. This sequence encodes CASSFGSPSGLGTDTQYF.

DNA for the CDR3: TGTGCCAGCAGTTACTCGAGACTAGCGGGAGCAGAGACCCAGTACTTC. Amino acid sequence: CASSYSRLAGAETQYF. The V and J genes are TRBV6-2 or TRBV6-3 and TRBJ2-5, with 12 bases lining up with TRBD2. The CDR3 is made up of 16 amino acids. CDR1 and CDR2 (germline): MNHEY, SVGEGT. Germline trimming cut 0 bases from V and 4 bases from J; bases unmatched to any gene: 3.

The chain combines TRBV9 with TRBJ1-4; D ambiguous. With 7 bases removed from V and 8 bases from J, the gap between germline ends came to 12 bases. Germline-derived CDR1 and CDR2 are SGDLS and YYNGEE. This CDR3 is 12 amino acids long. The CDR3, as DNA: TGTGCCAGCGGAGGGTTAGGGGAAAAACTGTTTTTT. It specifies CASGGLGEKLFF.

The genes are TRBV6-5 and TRBJ1-2; a possible D gene is TRBD1 (5 bases). The germline V gene has CDR1 MNHEY and CDR2 SVGAGI. This CDR3 has 14 residues. V lost 6 bases to trimming and J lost 3 bases, with 14 bases between them. CDR3 nucleotide sequence: TGTGCCAGCAGCCCGGACGGGGGAGACTATGGCTACACCTTC. As protein: CASSPDGGDYGYTF.

This clone showed up just a few times. V is TRBV19 and J is TRBJ1-6; perhaps TRBD1 as D (6 bases). CDR1 and CDR2 (germline): LNHDA, SQIVND (reference sequence). The CDR3 is 14 amino acids. Trimming took off 3 bases at V and 9 bases at J, with 12 bases between the two ends. CDR3 in DNA: TGTGCCAGTAGTATGGACACAGGGACTTCACCCCTCCACTTT. Translation: CASSMDTGTSPLHF.

The chain couples TRBV5-1 to TRBJ2-3; TRBD1 matches 9 bases. With V trimmed by 1 base and J by 6 bases, 3 bases remained unmatched. The CDR3 loop spans 14 amino acids. Germline V gene lookup returns CDR1 SGHRS and CDR2 YFSETQ. As DNA, the CDR3 is TGCGCCAGCAGCTTGACAGGGGGCGACGATACGCAGTATTTT. Protein: CASSLTGGDDTQYF.

This chain joins TRBV4-1 and TRBJ1-2; D possibly corresponds to TRBD1 (5 bases). Germline V CDR1 and CDR2: MGHRA, YSYEKL. V lost 1 base to trimming and J lost 8 bases, with 20 bases between them. This CDR3 contains 16 residues. The CDR3 DNA sequence: TGCGCCAGCAGCCAAGGGGGCGAAAGGGGCACCGGCGGCTACACCTTC. Encoded protein: CASSQGGERGTGGYTF.

The J gene is TRBJ2-7, the V gene TRBV5-1, with a tentative D call TRBD2 (6 bases). The CDR3 consists of 14 residues. V was cut by 0 bases and J by 1 base, with 8 bases left in between. The germline CDR1 and CDR2 sequences are SGHRS and YFSETQ. The CDR3 DNA sequence: TGCGCCAGCAGCTTGGGGAGGGAGTCCTACGAGCAGTACTTC. This encodes CASSLGRESYEQYF.